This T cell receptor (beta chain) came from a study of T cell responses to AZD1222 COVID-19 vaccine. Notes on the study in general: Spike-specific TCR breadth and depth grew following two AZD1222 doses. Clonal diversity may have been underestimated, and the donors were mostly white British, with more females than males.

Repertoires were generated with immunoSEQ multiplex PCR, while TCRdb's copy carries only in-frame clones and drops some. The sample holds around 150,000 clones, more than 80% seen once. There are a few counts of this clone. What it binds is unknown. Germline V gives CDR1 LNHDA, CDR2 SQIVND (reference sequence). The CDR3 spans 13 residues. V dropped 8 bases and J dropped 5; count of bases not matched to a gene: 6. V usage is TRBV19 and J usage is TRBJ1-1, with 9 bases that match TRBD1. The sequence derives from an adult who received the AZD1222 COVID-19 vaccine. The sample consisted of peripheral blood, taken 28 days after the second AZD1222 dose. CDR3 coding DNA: TGTGCCAGTTGGGACAGGGTAAAGACTGAAGCTTTCTTT. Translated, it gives CASWDRVKTEAFF.